This T cell receptor (beta chain) is from a study of cytomegalovirus exposure and HLA in healthy donors. Findings and caveats of the study: An analysis was carried out later, and it reportedly showed fewer N-insertions in an Asian-associated ancestry cluster than the roughly 670-donor mean. For most subjects, TCR beta sequences were reported to predict HLA-A and HLA-B alleles with accuracy. Later work showed greater clonal expansion in HLA-associated TCR beta chains than in equally common others.

Donors likely had unrecorded immune exposures despite being nominally healthy when sampled. This clone was counted between two and nine times. What it binds is not known. Both 60 Vbeta primers and 13 Jbeta primers went into the PCR. Sequencing was performed with immunoSEQ multiplex PCR; in TCRdb, only in-frame clones are kept and a portion is missing. Of about 200,000 clones detected, 77% appear once; the ten largest clones hold over 2%. J was trimmed by 6 bases and V by 4 bases; bases with no gene match: 9. Germline CDR1 is SGHRS and CDR2 is YFSETQ. The CDR3 loop spans 14 amino acids. V and J are TRBV5-1 and TRBJ1-2; 7 positions match TRBD1. Material for sequencing was PBMCs. The clonotype comes from a woman aged 30 to 39 in good health and CMV-seropositive. CDR3 sequence: CASSPRQGLDGYTF. The CDR3 DNA sequence: TGCGCCAGCAGCCCTCGACAGGGACTCGATGGCTACACCTTC.